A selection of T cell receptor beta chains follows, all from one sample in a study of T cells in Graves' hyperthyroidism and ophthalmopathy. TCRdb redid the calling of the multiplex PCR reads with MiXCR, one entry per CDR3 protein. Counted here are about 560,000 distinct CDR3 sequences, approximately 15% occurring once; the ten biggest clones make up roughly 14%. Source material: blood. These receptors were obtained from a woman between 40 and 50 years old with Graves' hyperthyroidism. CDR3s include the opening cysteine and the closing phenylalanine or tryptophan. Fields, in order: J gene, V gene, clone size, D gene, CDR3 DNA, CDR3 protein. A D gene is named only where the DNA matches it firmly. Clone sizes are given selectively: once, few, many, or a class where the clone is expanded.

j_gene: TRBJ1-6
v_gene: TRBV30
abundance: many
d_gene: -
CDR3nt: TGTGCCTGGAGTCTATTACTGTTACCCCTCCACTTT
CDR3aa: CAWSLLLLPLHF

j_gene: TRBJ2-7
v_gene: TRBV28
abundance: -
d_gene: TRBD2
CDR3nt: TGTGCCAGCAGTACTAGTTTGGGACTAGCGGAGGCGAACTACGAGCAGTACTTC
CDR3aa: CASSTSLGLAEANYEQYF

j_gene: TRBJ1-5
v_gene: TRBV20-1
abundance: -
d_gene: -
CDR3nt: TGCAGTGCTAGAGATAAGTGGGTAGAGCCCCAGCATTTT
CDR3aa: CSARDKWVEPQHF

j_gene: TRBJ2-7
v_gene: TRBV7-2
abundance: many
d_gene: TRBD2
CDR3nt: TGTGCCAGCAGCCCGCGACTAGCGGGTTACGAGCAGTACTTC
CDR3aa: CASSPRLAGYEQYF

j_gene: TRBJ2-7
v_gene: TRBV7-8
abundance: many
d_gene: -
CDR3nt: TGTGCCAGCAGCGGGGGGACCACGGCGCAGTACTTC
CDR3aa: CASSGGTTAQYF

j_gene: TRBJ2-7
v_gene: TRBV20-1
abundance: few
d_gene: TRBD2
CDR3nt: TGCAGTGCTAGAGAATTTGGGGCTAGCGGGAGAAAAATCTACGAGCAGTACTTC
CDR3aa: CSAREFGASGRKIYEQYF

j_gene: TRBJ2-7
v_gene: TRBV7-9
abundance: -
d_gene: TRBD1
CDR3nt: TGTGCCAGCAGCTCCCCGGGACAGGGGGACTACGAGCAGTACTTC
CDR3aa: CASSSPGQGDYEQYF

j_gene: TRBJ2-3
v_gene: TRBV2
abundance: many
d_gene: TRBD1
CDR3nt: TGTGCCAGCACCCCTGGGGACAGAGCTCGGTATTTT
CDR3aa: CASTPGDRARYF

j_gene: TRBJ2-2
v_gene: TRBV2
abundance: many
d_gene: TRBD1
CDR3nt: TGTGCCAGCAGTGAATCTGGGACAGGTTACACCGGGGAGCTGTTTTTT
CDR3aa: CASSESGTGYTGELFF

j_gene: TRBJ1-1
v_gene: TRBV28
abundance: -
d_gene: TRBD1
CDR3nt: TGTGCCAGCAGCCCGCTGGGGACAGGGGTTATGAACACTGAAGCTTTCTTT
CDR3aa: CASSPLGTGVMNTEAFF

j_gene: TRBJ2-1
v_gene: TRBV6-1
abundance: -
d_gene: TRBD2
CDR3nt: TGTGCCAGCAGTGACGGACTAGCGGGAGGAAAGTCCTACAATGAGCAGTTCTTC
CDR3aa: CASSDGLAGGKSYNEQFF

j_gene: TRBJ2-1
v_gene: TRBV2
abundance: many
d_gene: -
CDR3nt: TGTGCCAGCAGTGCTGACAGCTCCTACAATGAGCAGTTCTTC
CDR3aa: CASSADSSYNEQFF

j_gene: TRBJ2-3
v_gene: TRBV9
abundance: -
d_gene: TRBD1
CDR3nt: TGTGCCAGCAGCGTAGTTGGACAGGGGAATACGCAGTATTTT
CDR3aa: CASSVVGQGNTQYF

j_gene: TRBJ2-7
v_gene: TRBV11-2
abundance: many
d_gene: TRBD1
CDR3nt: TGTGCCAGCAGCTTAATGGGGGCGACAGGGGGCTACGAGCAGTACTTC
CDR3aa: CASSLMGATGGYEQYF

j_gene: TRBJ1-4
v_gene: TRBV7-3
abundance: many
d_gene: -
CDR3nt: TGTGCCAGCAGCCCCGTACTTTCAACTAATGAAAAACTGTTTTTT
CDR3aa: CASSPVLSTNEKLFF

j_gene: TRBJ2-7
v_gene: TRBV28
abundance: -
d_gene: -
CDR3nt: TGTGCCAGCAGTTTATACAGGACCAACTACGAGCAGTACTTC
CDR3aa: CASSLYRTNYEQYF

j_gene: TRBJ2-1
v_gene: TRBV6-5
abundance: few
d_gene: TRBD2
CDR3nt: TGTGCCAGCAGTCACGTAGCGGGATCCTACAATGAGCAGTTCTTC
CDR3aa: CASSHVAGSYNEQFF

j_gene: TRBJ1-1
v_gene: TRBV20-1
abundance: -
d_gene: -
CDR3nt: TGCAGTGCTAGCTCCACTGAAGCTTTCTTT
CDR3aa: CSASSTEAFF

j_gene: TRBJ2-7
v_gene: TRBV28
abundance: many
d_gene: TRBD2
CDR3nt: TGTGCCAGCAGCCTAACAAAGGGACTAGCTACTTCCTACGAGCAGTACTTC
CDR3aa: CASSLTKGLATSYEQYF

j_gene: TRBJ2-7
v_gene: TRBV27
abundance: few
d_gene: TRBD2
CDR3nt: TGTGCCAGCAGAGCCCGACAGGAGACTAGCGGGAGAACCAACGAGCAGTACTTC
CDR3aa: CASRARQETSGRTNEQYF

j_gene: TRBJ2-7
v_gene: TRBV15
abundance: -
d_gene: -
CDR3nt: TGTGCCACCAGCAGAGGAGGAGGGGTCGAGCAGTACTTC
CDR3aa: CATSRGGGVEQYF

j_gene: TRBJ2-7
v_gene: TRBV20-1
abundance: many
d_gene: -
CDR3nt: TGCAGTCCCGAAAGGGGTTCCGAGCAGTACTTC
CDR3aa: CSPERGSEQYF

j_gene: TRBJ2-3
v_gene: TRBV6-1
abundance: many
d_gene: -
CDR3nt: TGTGCCAGCAGTGAAAGGATTTCGGGGGTAGCCCGGGGCACAGATACGCAGTATTTT
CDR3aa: CASSERISGVARGTDTQYF

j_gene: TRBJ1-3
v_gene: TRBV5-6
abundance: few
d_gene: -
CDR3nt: TGTGCCAGCAGCCCGCAACTAGGAAACACCATATATTTT
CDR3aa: CASSPQLGNTIYF

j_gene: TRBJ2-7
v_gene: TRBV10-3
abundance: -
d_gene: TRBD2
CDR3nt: TGTGCCATCAGTGAAGCTAGCGGGATCAACGAGCAGTACTTC
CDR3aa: CAISEASGINEQYF

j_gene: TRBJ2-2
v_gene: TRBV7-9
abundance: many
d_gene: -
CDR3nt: TGTGCCAGCAGCGAACGGACTGACGGGGAGCTGTTTTTT
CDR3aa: CASSERTDGELFF

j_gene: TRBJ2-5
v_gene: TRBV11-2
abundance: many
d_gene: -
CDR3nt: TGTGCCAGCAGCGGCTGGAGCGGAGAGACCCAGTACTTC
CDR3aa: CASSGWSGETQYF

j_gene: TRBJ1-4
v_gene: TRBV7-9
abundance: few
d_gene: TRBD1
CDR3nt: TGTGCCAGCAGCTCGGGACAGGTCCCTAATGAAAAACTGTTTTTT
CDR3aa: CASSSGQVPNEKLFF

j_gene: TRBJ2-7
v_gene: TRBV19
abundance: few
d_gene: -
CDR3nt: TGTGCCAGTAGCCCCGGGACACTACTTTACGAGCAGTACTTC
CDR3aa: CASSPGTLLYEQYF

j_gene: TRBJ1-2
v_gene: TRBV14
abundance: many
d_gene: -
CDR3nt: TGTGCCAGCAGCCAAGATGTCGGCAGGGAGGTCGGCTACACCTTC
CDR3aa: CASSQDVGREVGYTF

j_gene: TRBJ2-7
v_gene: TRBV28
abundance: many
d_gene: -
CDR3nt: TGTGCCAGCTGGGAGACCGGCGAGCAGTACTTC
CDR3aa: CASWETGEQYF

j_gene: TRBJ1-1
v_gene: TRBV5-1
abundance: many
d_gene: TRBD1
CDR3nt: TGCGCCAGCAGCATAGTACCCCAGGGGGAGAACACTGAAGCTTTCTTT
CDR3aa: CASSIVPQGENTEAFF

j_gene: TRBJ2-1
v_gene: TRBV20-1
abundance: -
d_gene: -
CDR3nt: TGCAGTGCTAGAGATCGAGCGGGCACCTTCTACAATGAGCAGTTCTTC
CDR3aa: CSARDRAGTFYNEQFF

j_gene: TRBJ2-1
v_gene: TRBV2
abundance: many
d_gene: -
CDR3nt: TGTGCCAGCAGTCCCCGGGGAGAGGCGTCAGCCTACAATGAGCAGTTCTTC
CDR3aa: CASSPRGEASAYNEQFF

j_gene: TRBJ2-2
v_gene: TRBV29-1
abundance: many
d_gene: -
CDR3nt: TGCAGCGTCTCATCTAGCGCCGCGAACACCGGGGAGCTGTTTTTT
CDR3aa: CSVSSSAANTGELFF

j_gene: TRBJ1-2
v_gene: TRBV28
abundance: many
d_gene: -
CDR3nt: TGTGCCAGCACCATCCAAAAGGACGGAAACTATGGCTACACCTTC
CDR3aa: CASTIQKDGNYGYTF

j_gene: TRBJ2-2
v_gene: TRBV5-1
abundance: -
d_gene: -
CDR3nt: TGCGCCAGCAGCTTGGGTCGGGAGAACACCGGGGAGCTGTTTTTT
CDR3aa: CASSLGRENTGELFF